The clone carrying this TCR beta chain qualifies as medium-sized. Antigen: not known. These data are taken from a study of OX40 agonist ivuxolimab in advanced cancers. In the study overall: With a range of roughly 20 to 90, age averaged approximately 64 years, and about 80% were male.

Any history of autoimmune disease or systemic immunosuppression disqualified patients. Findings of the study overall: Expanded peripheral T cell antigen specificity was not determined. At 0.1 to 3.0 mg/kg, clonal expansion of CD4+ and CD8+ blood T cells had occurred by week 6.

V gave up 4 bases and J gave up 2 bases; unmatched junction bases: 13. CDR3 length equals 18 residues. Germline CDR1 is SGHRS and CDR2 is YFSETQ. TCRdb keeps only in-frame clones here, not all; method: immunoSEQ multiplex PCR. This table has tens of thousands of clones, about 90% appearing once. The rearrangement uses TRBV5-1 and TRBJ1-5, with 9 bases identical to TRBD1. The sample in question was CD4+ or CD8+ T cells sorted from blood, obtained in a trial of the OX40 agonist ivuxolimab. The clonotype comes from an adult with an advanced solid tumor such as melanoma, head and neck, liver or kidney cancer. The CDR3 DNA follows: TGCGCCAGCAGCCCGGAGGGACAGGGCGTTGGTCGCAATCAGCCCCAGCATTTT. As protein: CASSPEGQGVGRNQPQHF.